The entry below describes one T cell receptor (beta chain). Unique molecular identifiers were used in preparing the TCRbeta library. A single record per CDR3 protein comes from TCRdb applying MiXCR to the PCR reads. The sample consists of under 450,000 distinct CDR3 sequences, about an eighth of them appearing once. The source of the sample is a study of T-cell reconstitution after alpha-beta-depleted transplantation in children. Per germline, CDR1 MNHEY and CDR2 SVGEGT. The CDR3 has 14 amino acids. V lost 5 bases, J lost 4 bases, and 7 bases stayed unmatched. The chain carries TRBV6-2 or TRBV6-3 and TRBJ1-1; the match to TRBD1 covers 7 bases. The receptor was isolated from a human donor who donated a stem cell graft to a child with Fanconi anemia. The sample consisted of PBMCs, taken from the stem cell graft. The CDR3 DNA follows: TGTGCCAGCAGTCCGGGACAGAGGAGCACTGAAGCTTTCTTT. Translating gives CASSPGQRSTEAFF.